This T cell receptor (beta chain) was found in a study of vaccination effects on CD4 cells after COVID-19. In its sample, this clone was seen a few times. Its antigen remains unknown. Assay used: immunoSEQ multiplex PCR; TCRdb lists only in-frame clones, some missing. The table lists about 27,000 clones, approximately 76% of them singletons, with about 11% in the top ten. The ViraFEST assay expanded antigen-specific CD4+ T cells with viral peptide pools before sequencing. A 10-day culture period preceded the isolation of CD4+ T cells. None of the vaccinated had previously contracted SARS-CoV-2, and their nucleocapsid antibodies tested negative. The TCR was taken from a human donor who received a COVID-19 vaccine. The sequencing used CD4+ T cells from PBMCs cultured with SARS-CoV-2 spike peptides, collected before COVID-19 vaccination.

The CDR3 loop reads CASSQGTGPQNIQYF. In DNA form, the CDR3 reads TGTGCCAGCAGCCAAGGAACGGGACCGCAAAACATTCAGTACTTC. This chain links TRBV3-1 (or the pseudogene TRBV3-2) with TRBJ2-4; D is possibly TRBD1 or TRBD2 (5 bases each). V lost 1 base to trimming and J lost 5 bases, with 12 bases between them. Germline V lookup: CDR1 LGHDT, CDR2 YNNKEL (reference sequence). This CDR3 region has 15 residues.